What follows are 11 T cell receptor beta chains derived from one specimen sequenced in a study of blood T cells in healthy people across ages. Together with a sample-barcoded 5' primer, a J-beta primer mix was included in a second PCR lasting about 7 to 11 cycles. TCRdb reprocessed the 5' RACE reads via MiXCR and lists one record per CDR3 protein. The sample yields 800,000 to 950,000 distinct CDR3 sequences, roughly 29% seen once. A further study also used this sample, focusing on T cells of mothers and their children.

Sequencing input: blood. The receptors were gathered from a woman in her forties in good health.

The chain combines TRBV2 with TRBJ1-1; D possibly corresponds to TRBD1 (5 bases). Looked up from germline, CDR1 is SNHLY and CDR2 is FYNNEI. Trimming pared 7 bases from V and 0 bases from J, leaving 18 bases between. This CDR3 spans 16 amino acids. The CDR3 DNA is TGTGCCAGCAAGCAATGGGGCGTTCGGGTGAACACTGAAGCTTTCTTT. It codes for CASKQWGVRVNTEAFF.

There are a few counts of this clonotype. The gene calls are TRBV7-9 and TRBJ1-4; D is uncertain. Germline CDR1 reads SEHNR; CDR2 reads FQNEAQ (reference sequence). Deletions cut 1 base from V and 7 bases from J, with 13 bases between. This CDR3 has 15 amino acids. CDR3 DNA sequence: TGTGCCAGCAGCTTAGATCTAATCGTTGGTGAAAAACTGTTTTTT. This codes for CASSLDLIVGEKLFF.

V usage is TRBV2 and J usage is TRBJ2-1; 9 bases map to TRBD2. The junction had 9 bases not matched to a gene; V was cut back by 5 bases and J by 7 bases. Germline V gives CDR1 SNHLY, CDR2 FYNNEI. This CDR3 region has 15 residues. CDR3 region: CASSFLAGRGNEQFF. CDR3 DNA: TGTGCCAGCAGTTTCCTAGCGGGGCGAGGGAATGAGCAGTTCTTC.

There are a few counts of this clonotype. CDR3 coding DNA: TGTGCCAGCAGTCAGCCCAGCGGGGGGATGAGCTCCTACAATGAGCAGTACTTC. It specifies CASSQPSGGMSSYNEQYF. The chain joins TRBV3-1 to TRBJ2-1; 9 bases match TRBD2. With the DNA end fitting TRBJ2-7 better, the J assignment may be wrong. In germline, CDR1 is LGHDT, CDR2 YNNKEL (reference sequence). The CDR3 is 18 amino acids.

The sample holds many counts of this clonotype. This chain connects TRBV11-2 to TRBJ1-1; 7 positions match TRBD1. Germline CDR1 is SGHAT and CDR2 is FQNNGV. The CDR3 is made up of 14 amino acids. Trimming took 1 base from V and 6 from J; bases not matched to a gene: 5. CDR3 DNA: TGTGCCAGCAGCTTAGTATCGGACAGGTCTGAAGCTTTCTTT. It specifies CASSLVSDRSEAFF.

For this clonotype: This may stem from a read error, because a much larger clone lies one nucleotide away. The chain has TRBV4-3 and TRBJ2-1, with D unclear. The CDR3 runs 17 residues. Germline CDR1 reads LGHNA; CDR2 reads YSLEER. The CDR3 coding sequence is TGCGCCAGCGGCCAAGATCCCGGCCCAAGCTCCTACAATGAGCAGTTCTTC. This encodes CASGQDPGPSSYNEQFF.

The rearrangement joins TRBV14 to TRBJ1-1; TRBD1 might be the D (6 bases). Germline values: CDR1 SGHDN, CDR2 FVKESK. V dropped 5 bases and J dropped 0 bases, with 19 bases sitting between them. The CDR3 is 17 residues long. The CDR3 nucleotides are TGTGCCAGCAGCGGGCACGGGAGGGGGTTTGTGAACACTGAAGCTTTCTTT. This sequence encodes CASSGHGRGFVNTEAFF.

This chain joins TRBV3-1 and TRBJ2-3; possibly TRBD1 or TRBD2 for D (6 bases each). The V gene lost 4 bases and the J gene lost 2 bases, with 13 bases spanning the gap. The length of the CDR3 is 15 residues. CDR1 LGHDT and CDR2 YNNKEL come from the germline V gene (reference sequence). The CDR3 DNA follows: TGTGCCAGCAGCCCCGGGGGCTCCCTCACAGATACGCAGTATTTT. This sequence encodes CASSPGGSLTDTQYF.

CDR3 sequence: CASNADSHTGTGPNQPQHF. The CDR3 DNA follows: TGTGCCAGCAACGCCGACTCTCATACCGGGACAGGGCCCAATCAGCCCCAGCATTTT. The chain carries TRBV9 and TRBJ1-5; 9 bases fit TRBD1. CDR3 length: 19 amino acids. Germline V CDR1 and CDR2: SGDLS, YYNGEE. J gave up 3 bases and V 6 bases, and 19 bases lay outside the gene matches.

The CDR3 DNA is TGTGCCAGTAGTTGGGGTCCCACCTACGAGCAGTACTTC. Translating it yields CASSWGPTYEQYF. The V and J genes are TRBV19 and TRBJ2-7; D gene uncertain. Germline CDR1 LNHDA, CDR2 SQIVND (reference sequence). This CDR3 spans 13 amino acids. Trimming cost V 5 bases and J 2 bases, with 10 bases left between them.

This clonotype was counted many times. V and J are TRBV5-4 and TRBJ2-3, with D perhaps given as TRBD1 or TRBD2 (6 bases each). V was shortened by 2 bases and J by 1 base, with 8 bases between the two germline ends. The CDR3 loop spans 14 amino acids. Germline CDR1 reads SGHNT; CDR2 reads YYREEE (reference sequence). CDR3 sequence (DNA): TGTGCCAGCAGCTTAAGGGGGGGCACAGATACGCAGTATTTT. Its protein product is CASSLRGGTDTQYF.